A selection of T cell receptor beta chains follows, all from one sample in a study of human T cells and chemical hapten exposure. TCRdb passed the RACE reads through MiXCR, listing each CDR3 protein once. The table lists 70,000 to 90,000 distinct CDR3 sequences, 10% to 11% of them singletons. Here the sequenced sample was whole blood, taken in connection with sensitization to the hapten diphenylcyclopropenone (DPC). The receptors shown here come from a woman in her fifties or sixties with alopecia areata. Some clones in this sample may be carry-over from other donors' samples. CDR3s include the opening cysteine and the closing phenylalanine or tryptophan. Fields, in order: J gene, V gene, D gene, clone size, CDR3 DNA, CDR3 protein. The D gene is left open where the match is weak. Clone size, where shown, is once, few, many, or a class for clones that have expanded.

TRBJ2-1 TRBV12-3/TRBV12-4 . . TGTGCCAGCAGTTTAAGGCAAGAGCAGTTCTTC CASSLRQEQFF
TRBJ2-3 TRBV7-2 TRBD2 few TGTGCCAGCAGCTTAGTGGGGACTAGCGGCAACACAGATACGCAGTATTTT CASSLVGTSGNTDTQYF
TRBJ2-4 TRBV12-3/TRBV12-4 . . TGTGCCAGCAGTTTCGGATCTGAGCCTTTACCCACCAAAAACATTCAGTACTTC CASSFGSEPLPTKNIQYF
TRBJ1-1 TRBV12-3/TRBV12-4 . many TGTGCCAGCAGTTTGAGTACTGAAGCTTTCTTT CASSLSTEAFF
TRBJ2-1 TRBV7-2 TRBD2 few TGTGCCAGCAGCTTAGAAGGGCTAGCGGGGACCCCGTACAATGAGCAGTTCTTC CASSLEGLAGTPYNEQFF
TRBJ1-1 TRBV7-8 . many TGTGCCAGCAGCTTAGCGTACCGGAACACTGAAGCTTTCTTT CASSLAYRNTEAFF
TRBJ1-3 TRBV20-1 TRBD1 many TGCAGTGCTAGAGGCAGGGGGAGGGGAAACACCATATATTTT CSARGRGRGNTIYF
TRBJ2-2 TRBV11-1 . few TGTGCCAGCTCTTCTGGGACATCGAACACCGGGGAGCTGTTTTTT CASSSGTSNTGELFF
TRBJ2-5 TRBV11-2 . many TGTGCCAGCAGCTTAGCTCGGGGGCCTATCGGGTCGACCCAGTACTTC CASSLARGPIGSTQYF
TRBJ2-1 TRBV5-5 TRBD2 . TGTGCCAGCAGCTTACTAGCGATCTACAATGAGCAGTTCTTC CASSLLAIYNEQFF